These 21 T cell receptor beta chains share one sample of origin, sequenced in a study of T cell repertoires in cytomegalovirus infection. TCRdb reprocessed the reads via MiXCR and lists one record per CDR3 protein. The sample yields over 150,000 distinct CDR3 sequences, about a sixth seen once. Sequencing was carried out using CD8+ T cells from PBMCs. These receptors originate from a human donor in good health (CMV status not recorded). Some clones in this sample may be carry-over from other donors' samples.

CDR3 amino acids: CASSIPLPFCTYEQYF. CDR3 bases: TGTGCCAGTAGTATCCCCCTGCCCTTCTGCACCTACGAGCAGTACTTC. The chain uses TRBV19 and TRBJ2-7; D call uncertain. The CDR3 sequence is 16 residues long. CDR1 is LNHDA, CDR2 SQIVND, per germline (reference sequence). V was trimmed by 3 bases and J by 2 bases, leaving 17 bases between them.

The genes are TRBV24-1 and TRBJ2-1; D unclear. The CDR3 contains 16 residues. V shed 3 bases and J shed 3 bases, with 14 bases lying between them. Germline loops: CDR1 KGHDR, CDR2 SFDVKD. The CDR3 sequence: CATSDQTLSLYNEQFF. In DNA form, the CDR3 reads TGTGCCACCAGTGATCAGACCCTATCACTCTACAATGAGCAGTTCTTC.

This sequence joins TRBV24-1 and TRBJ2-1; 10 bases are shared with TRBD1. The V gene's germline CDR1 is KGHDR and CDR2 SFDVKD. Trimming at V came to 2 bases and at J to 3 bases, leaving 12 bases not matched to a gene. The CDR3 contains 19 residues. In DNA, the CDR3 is TGTGCCACCAGTGATTCTCGGGACAGGGGCGAAAGGATCTACAATGAGCAGTTCTTC. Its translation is CATSDSRDRGERIYNEQFF.

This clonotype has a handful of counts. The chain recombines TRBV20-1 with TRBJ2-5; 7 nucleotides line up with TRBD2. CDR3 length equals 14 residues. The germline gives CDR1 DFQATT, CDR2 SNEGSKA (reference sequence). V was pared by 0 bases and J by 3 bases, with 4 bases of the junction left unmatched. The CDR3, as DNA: TGCAGTGCTAGAGATCTCCGGGGGGAAGAGACCCAGTACTTC. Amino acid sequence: CSARDLRGEETQYF.

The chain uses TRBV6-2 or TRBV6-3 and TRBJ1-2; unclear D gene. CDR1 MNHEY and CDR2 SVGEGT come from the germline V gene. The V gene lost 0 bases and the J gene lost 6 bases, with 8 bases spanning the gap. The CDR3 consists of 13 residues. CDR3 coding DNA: TGTGCCAGCAGTTACTCCATCGGGGATGGCTACACCTTC. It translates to CASSYSIGDGYTF.

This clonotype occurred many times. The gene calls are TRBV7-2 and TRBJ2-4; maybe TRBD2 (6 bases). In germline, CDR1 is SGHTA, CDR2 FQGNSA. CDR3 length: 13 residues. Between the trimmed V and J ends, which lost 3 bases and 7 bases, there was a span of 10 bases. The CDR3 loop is CASSFGGANIQYF. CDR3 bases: TGTGCCAGCAGCTTCGGAGGGGCGAACATTCAGTACTTC.

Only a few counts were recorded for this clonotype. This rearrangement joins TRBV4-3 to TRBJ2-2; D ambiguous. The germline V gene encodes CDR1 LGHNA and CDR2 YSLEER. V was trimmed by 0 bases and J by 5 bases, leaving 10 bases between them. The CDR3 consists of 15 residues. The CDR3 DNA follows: TGCGCCAGCAGCCAAGATTGGTCTGGGACCGGGGAGCTGTTTTTT. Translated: CASSQDWSGTGELFF.

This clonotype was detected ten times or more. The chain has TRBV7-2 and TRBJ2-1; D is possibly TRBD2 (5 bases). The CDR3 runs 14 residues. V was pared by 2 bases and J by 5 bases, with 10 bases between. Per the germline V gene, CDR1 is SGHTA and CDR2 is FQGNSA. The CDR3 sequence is CASSLLGRDNEQFF. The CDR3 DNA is TGTGCCAGCAGCTTATTGGGGAGAGACAATGAGCAGTTCTTC.

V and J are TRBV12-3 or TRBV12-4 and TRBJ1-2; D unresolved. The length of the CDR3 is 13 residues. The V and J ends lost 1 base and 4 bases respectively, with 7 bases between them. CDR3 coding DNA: TGTGCCAGCAGTTTAGTGGCAGGCTATGGCTACACCTTC. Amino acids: CASSLVAGYGYTF.

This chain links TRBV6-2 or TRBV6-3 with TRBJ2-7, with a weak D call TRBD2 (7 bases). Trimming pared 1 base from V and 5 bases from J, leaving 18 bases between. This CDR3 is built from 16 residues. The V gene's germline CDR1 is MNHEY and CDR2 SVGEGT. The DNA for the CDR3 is TGTGCCAGCAGTTACTGGGGGGCCGGCGCGGGGGACGAGCAGTACTTC. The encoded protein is CASSYWGAGAGDEQYF.

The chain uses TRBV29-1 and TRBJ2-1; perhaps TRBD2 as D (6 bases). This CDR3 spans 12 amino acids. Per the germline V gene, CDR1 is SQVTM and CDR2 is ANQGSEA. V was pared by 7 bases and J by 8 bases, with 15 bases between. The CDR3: CSAGRVADEQFF. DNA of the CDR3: TGCAGCGCTGGACGGGTAGCGGATGAGCAGTTCTTC.

The CDR3 sequence: CASSKGRVEPQHF. DNA for the CDR3: TGTGCCAGTAGTAAGGGACGGGTTGAGCCCCAGCATTTT. This chain links TRBV19 with TRBJ1-5; D perhaps matches TRBD1 (5 bases). CDR1 and CDR2 from the germline V gene are LNHDA and SQIVND (reference sequence). CDR3 length equals 13 residues. Trimming removed 4 bases from V and 8 bases from J, with 12 bases in between.

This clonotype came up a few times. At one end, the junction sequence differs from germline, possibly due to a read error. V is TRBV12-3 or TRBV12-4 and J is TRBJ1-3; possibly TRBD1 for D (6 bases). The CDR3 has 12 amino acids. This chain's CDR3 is CASRLGGNTIYF. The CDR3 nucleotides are TGTGCCAGCAGATTAGGGGGGAACACCATATATTTT.

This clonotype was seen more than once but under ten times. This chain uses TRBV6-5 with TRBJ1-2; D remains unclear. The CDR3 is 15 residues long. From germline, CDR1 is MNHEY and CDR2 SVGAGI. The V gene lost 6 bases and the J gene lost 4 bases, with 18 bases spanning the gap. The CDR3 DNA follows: TGTGCCAGCAGGAAAACGGGCCTCGGACTCTATGGCTACACCTTC. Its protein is CASRKTGLGLYGYTF.

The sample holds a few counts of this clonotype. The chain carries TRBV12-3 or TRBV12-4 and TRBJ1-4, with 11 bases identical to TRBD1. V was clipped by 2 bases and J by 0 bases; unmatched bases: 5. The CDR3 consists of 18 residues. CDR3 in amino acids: CASSLWGQGVSTNEKLFF. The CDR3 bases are TGTGCCAGCAGTTTATGGGGACAGGGGGTCTCAACTAATGAAAAACTGTTTTTT.

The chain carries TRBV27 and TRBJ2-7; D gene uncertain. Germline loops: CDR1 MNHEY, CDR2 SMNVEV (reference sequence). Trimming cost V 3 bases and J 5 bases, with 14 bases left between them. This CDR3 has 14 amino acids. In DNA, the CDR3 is TGTGCCAGCAGTTTTTTAGGCAGTGCCAACGAGCAGTACTTC. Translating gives CASSFLGSANEQYF.

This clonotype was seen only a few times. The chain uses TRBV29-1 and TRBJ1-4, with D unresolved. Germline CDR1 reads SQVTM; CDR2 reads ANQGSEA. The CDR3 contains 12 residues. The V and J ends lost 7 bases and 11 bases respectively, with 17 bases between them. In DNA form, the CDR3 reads TGCAGCGCGCTCAACCAGGATGGGAAACTGTTTTTT. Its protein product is CSALNQDGKLFF.

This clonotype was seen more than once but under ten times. DNA of the CDR3: TGTGCCAGCAGTTATAACCGGGACAGATGTTTCTTT. This sequence encodes CASSYNRDRCFF. This chain links TRBV6-2 or TRBV6-3 with TRBJ1-1; 7 bases line up with TRBD1. The germline CDR1 and CDR2 sequences are MNHEY and SVGEGT. This CDR3 comprises 12 residues. V was clipped by 3 bases and J by 13 bases; unmatched bases: 8.

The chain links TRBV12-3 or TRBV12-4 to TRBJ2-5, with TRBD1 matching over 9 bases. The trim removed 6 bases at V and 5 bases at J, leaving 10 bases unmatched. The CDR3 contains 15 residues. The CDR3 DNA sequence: TGTGCCAGCAGCCCAACAGGGGGCCATAGGGAGACCCAGTACTTC. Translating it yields CASSPTGGHRETQYF.

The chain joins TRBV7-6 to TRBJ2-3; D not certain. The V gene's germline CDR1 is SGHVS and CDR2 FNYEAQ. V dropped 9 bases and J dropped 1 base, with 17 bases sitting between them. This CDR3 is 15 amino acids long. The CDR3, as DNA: TGTGCCAGTACCCTGTGGCCCTCTGGCACAGATACGCAGTATTTT. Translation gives CASTLWPSGTDTQYF.

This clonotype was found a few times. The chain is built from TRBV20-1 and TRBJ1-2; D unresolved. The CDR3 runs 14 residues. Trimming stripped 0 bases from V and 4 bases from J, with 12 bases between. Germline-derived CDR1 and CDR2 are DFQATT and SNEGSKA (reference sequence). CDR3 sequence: CSARDDRAGYGYTF. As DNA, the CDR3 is TGCAGTGCTAGAGATGACCGGGCCGGCTATGGCTACACCTTC.